Included here is one T cell receptor beta chain sequence, with context. Its antigen is undetermined. In germline, CDR1 is SNHLY, CDR2 FYNNEI. This CDR3 comprises 12 residues. The entry originates in a study of monozygotic twins with inflammatory bowel disease. TCRdb reprocessed the 5' RACE reads, with one entry per CDR3 protein and no DNA. Its clone listing holds around 380,000 distinct CDR3 sequences. Study conclusions and caveats: In the analysis, different T cell subtypes could not be told apart. Healthy co-twins exceeded IBD patients in TCRbeta diversity as measured by inverse Simpson.

This clonotype was obtained from a human donor with ulcerative colitis or Crohn's disease, or a healthy co-twin of an affected twin (not recorded which). The material sequenced was blood. The chain carries TRBV2 and TRBJ2-7; TCRdb reports TRBD1, a call that lacks DNA to check it against. CDR3 loop: CASSSGTQRWYF.